This T cell receptor beta chain stems from a study of T-cell memory formation after mild COVID-19. About this clonotype: Its antigen is unidentified.

Each CDR3 protein is one row after TCRdb ran MiXCR on the 5' RACE reads. The table shows around 150,000 distinct CDR3 sequences, with around a third occurring only once. Study-wide findings and caveats: Cross-reactive memory appears to have joined, as suggested by some responding clones showing up in pre-infection memory.

Per the germline V gene, CDR1 is SGDLS and CDR2 is YYNGEE. The CDR3 loop spans 14 amino acids. V lost 3 bases, J lost 6 bases, and 4 bases stayed unmatched. The J gene is TRBJ2-7, the V gene TRBV9; 12 positions match TRBD1. This sequence was found in an adult woman who had mild COVID-19 (a few samples of this study predate the infection). Cell type and time point are not known. Sequenced sample: PBMCs or a T cell subset sorted from them (not recorded which). The CDR3 spells CASSAGTGGGEQYF. CDR3 in DNA: TGTGCCAGCAGCGCAGGGACAGGGGGCGGCGAGCAGTACTTC.